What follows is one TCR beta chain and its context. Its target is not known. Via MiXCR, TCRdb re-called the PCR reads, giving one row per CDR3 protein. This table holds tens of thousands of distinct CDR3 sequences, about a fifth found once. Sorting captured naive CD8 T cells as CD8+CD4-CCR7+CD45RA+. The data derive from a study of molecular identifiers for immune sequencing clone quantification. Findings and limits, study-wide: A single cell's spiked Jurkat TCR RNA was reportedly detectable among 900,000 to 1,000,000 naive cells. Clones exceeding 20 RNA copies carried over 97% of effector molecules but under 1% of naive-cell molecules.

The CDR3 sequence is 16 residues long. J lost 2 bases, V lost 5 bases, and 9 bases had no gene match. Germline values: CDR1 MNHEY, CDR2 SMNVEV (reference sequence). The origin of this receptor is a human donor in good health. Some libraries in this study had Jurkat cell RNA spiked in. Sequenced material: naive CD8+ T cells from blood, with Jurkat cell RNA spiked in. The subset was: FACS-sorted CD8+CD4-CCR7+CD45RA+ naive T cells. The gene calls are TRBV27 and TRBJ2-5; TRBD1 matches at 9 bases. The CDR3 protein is CASSQGQGQSQETQYF. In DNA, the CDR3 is TGTGCCAGCAGTCAAGGACAGGGGCAATCTCAAGAGACCCAGTACTTC.